The 10 T cell receptor beta chains below come from one sample, sequenced in a study of fetal regulatory T cell absence and autoimmunity. TCRdb's copy holds only in-frame clones and misses some; the assay was immunoSEQ multiplex PCR. Here the sample spans about 95,000 clones, 72% being singletons. The sequencing input was pancreas tissue. The receptors were gathered from a male donor with IPEX syndrome.

The rearrangement uses TRBV5-1 and TRBJ2-3, with 8 positions matching TRBD2. This CDR3 is built from 14 residues. The trim removed 0 bases at V and 3 bases at J, leaving 0 bases unmatched. Germline CDR1 is SGHRS and CDR2 is YFSETQ. The CDR3 DNA is TGCGCCAGCAGCTTGGAGCGGGAGACAGATACGCAGTATTTT. Amino acids: CASSLERETDTQYF.

The chain employs TRBV19 and TRBJ2-3, with 8 bases lining up with TRBD1. From germline, CDR1 is LNHDA and CDR2 SQIVND (reference sequence). This CDR3 spans 15 amino acids. Trimming cost V 5 bases and J 1 base; bases outside gene matches: 5. CDR3 in amino acids: CASSVQTGGTDTQYF. The CDR3, as DNA: TGTGCCAGTAGTGTACAGACAGGGGGCACAGATACGCAGTATTTT.

This sequence joins TRBV5-5 and TRBJ2-1, with 10 positions matching TRBD2. The germline CDR1 and CDR2 sequences are SGHKS and YYEKEE (reference sequence). The CDR3 spans 17 residues. V dropped 1 base and J dropped 4; count of bases not matched to a gene: 8. CDR3 bases: TGTGCCAGCAGCTTGATGCTACTAGCGGGAAGGTACAATGAGCAGTTCTTC. This translates into CASSLMLLAGRYNEQFF.

V and J are TRBV7-2 and TRBJ2-7; 11 bases are a match to TRBD2. There are 15 residues in the CDR3. V lost 1 base, J lost 2 bases, and 1 base stayed unmatched. The V gene's germline CDR1 is SGHTA and CDR2 FQGNSA. CDR3 sequence reads: CASSLGLAGTYEQYF. The CDR3, as DNA: TGTGCCAGCAGCTTAGGACTAGCGGGGACCTACGAGCAGTACTTC.

V gene TRBV6-5 combines with J gene TRBJ2-3, with D maybe TRBD2 (7 bases). Germline V lookup: CDR1 MNHEY, CDR2 SVGAGI. V shed 1 base and J shed 6 bases, with 11 bases lying between them. The CDR3 contains 14 residues. CDR3 loop: CASSYWGGQDTQYF. DNA for the CDR3: TGTGCCAGCAGTTACTGGGGGGGGCAGGATACGCAGTATTTT.

The V call is TRBV18, the J call TRBJ1-2; D is unclear. In germline, CDR1 is KGHSH, CDR2 LQKENI. V lost 0 bases and J lost 10, with 12 bases in between. This CDR3 contains 13 residues. This CDR3 reads CASSPPVGGDYTF. The CDR3 region has the DNA TGTGCCAGCTCACCACCGGTTGGCGGAGACTACACCTTC.

CDR3 nucleotides: TGCAGCGTTGAGGACAGGACTAGCGGGAGCTCCTACAATGAGCAGTTCTTC. This encodes CSVEDRTSGSSYNEQFF. This chain connects TRBV29-1 to TRBJ2-1, with 13 positions matching TRBD2. The trim removed 3 bases at V and 0 bases at J, leaving 5 bases unmatched. The V gene's germline CDR1 is SQVTM and CDR2 ANQGSEA. The CDR3 extends over 17 amino acids.

The rearrangement joins TRBV6-1 to TRBJ2-1, with TRBD2 identical over 7 bases. Unmatched junction bases numbered 10, after V lost 5 bases and J lost 9 bases. Germline V CDR1 and CDR2: MNHNS, SASEGT. The CDR3 sequence is 14 residues long. The CDR3 sequence is CASSPRLAPSEQFF. The CDR3 region has the DNA TGTGCCAGCAGTCCCAGACTAGCTCCCAGTGAGCAGTTCTTC.

The chain links TRBV7-6 to TRBJ2-5; D may be TRBD2 (6 bases). Trimming left V 2 bases short and J 5 bases short, with 12 bases between. CDR1 and CDR2 from the germline V gene are SGHVS and FNYEAQ. The CDR3 is made up of 14 amino acids. CDR3 loop: CASSLLEGSETQYF. The CDR3 bases are TGTGCCAGCAGCTTATTGGAGGGGTCTGAGACCCAGTACTTC.

This chain connects TRBV13 to TRBJ1-2; the D is unclear. Trimming removed 3 bases from V and 8 bases from J, with 10 bases in between. CDR3 length: 12 residues. CDR1 PRHDT and CDR2 FYEKMQ come from the germline V gene (reference sequence). The CDR3: CASSFRTGGYTF. DNA for the CDR3: TGTGCCAGCAGCTTTAGGACGGGGGGCTACACCTTC.